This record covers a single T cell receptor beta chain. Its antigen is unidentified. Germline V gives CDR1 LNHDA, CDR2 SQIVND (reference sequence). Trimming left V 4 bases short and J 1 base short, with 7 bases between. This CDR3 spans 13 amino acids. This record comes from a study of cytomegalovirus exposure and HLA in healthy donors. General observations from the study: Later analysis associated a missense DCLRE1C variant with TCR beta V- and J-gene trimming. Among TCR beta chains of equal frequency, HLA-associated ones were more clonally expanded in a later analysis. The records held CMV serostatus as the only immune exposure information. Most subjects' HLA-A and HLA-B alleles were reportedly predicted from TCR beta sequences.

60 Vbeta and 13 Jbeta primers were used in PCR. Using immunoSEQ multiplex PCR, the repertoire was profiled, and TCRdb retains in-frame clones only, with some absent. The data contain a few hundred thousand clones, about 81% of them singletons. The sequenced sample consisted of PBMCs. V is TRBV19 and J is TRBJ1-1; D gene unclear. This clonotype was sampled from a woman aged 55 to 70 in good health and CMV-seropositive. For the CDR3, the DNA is TGTGCCAGTAGTACCGGGAGGAACACTGAAGCTTTCTTT. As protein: CASSTGRNTEAFF.